These T cell receptor beta chains were read from a single sample in a study of cytomegalovirus exposure and HLA in healthy donors. Libraries were prepared by immunoSEQ multiplex PCR; TCRdb keeps only in-frame clonotypes and omits some of them. Recorded for this sample: around 140,000 clones. Source material: PBMCs. The receptors were sampled from a woman in her 50s in good health and CMV-seronegative. CDR3s include the opening cysteine and the closing phenylalanine or tryptophan. A D gene is named only where the DNA matches it firmly.

>-|TRBJ2-7|TRBV6-5
TGTGCCAGCATTCGACCCGGGGGTTACGAGCAGTACTTC
CASIRPGGYEQYF
>TRBD1|TRBJ2-5|TRBV5-5
TGTGCCAGCAGCTCCTACAGGGGCCAAGAGACCCAGTACTTC
CASSSYRGQETQYF
>-|TRBJ2-3|TRBV30
TGTGCCTGGAGGCAAAGAGGGCGCGATACGCAGTATTTT
CAWRQRGRDTQYF
>TRBD1|TRBJ2-3|TRBV13
TGTGCCAGCAGCGTCGGACAGGGACCAGATACGCAGTATTTT
CASSVGQGPDTQYF
>TRBD2|TRBJ2-5|TRBV5-1
TGCGCCAGCAGCTTGGGTTTAGCGGGGTCACCGGGGGAGACCCAGTACTTC
CASSLGLAGSPGETQYF
>-|TRBJ1-5|TRBV30
TGTGCCTCATCCCCCGGAGGGAGCAATCAGCCCCAGCATTTT
CASSPGGSNQPQHF
>TRBD2|TRBJ2-1|TRBV4-2
TGTGCCAGCAGCCAACTGACTAGCGGGAGAGTTAGCGATGAGCAGTTCTTC
CASSQLTSGRVSDEQFF
>-|TRBJ1-3|TRBV15
TGTGCCACCAGCAGAGATTTGAAGGGGCTACCCTCTGGAAACACCATATATTTT
CATSRDLKGLPSGNTIYF
>TRBD1|TRBJ1-6|TRBV5-4
TGTGCCAGCAGCCCCGCCCAGGGGGATAATTCACCCCTCCACTTT
CASSPAQGDNSPLHF
>TRBD1|TRBJ1-1|TRBV18
TGTGCCAGCTCATCAGAACAGGGGTCTGAAGCTTTCTTT
CASSSEQGSEAFF
>-|TRBJ1-1|TRBV27
TGTGCCAGCAGTTTATCGTCGGGGGGCACTGAAGCTTTCTTT
CASSLSSGGTEAFF
>-|TRBJ1-2|TRBV15
TGTGCCACCAGCAGAGATATGGACAGAGGCTACACCTTC
CATSRDMDRGYTF
>-|TRBJ1-2|TRBV28
TGTGCCAGCAGTTCCGGACAGAACTATGGCTACACCTTC
CASSSGQNYGYTF
>TRBD1|TRBJ1-5|TRBV7-2
TGTGCCAGCAGCTTAGATTCGACAGGGGTGCAGCCCCAGCATTTT
CASSLDSTGVQPQHF
>TRBD2|TRBJ2-1|TRBV5-1
TGCGCCAGCAGCTTAGGGACTAGCGGGACTCAATACAATGAGCAGTTCTTC
CASSLGTSGTQYNEQFF
>-|TRBJ1-4|TRBV19
TGTGCCAGTAGTATGGTGACAAGTGAAAAACTGTTTTTT
CASSMVTSEKLFF
>TRBD2|TRBJ2-3|TRBV18
TGTGCCACTACGGGGGGGGTCACAGATACGCAGTATTTT
CATTGGVTDTQYF
>-|TRBJ1-5|TRBV6-6
TGTGCCAGCAGTTACAGCCACCTAAATAGTCAGCCCCAGCATTTT
CASSYSHLNSQPQHF
>-|TRBJ2-7|TRBV19
TGTGCCAGTAGCCCCACCCGGGACACGTACGAGCAGTACTTC
CASSPTRDTYEQYF
>TRBD1|TRBJ1-5|TRBV30
TGTGCCTGGAGTACACAGGGGGTCCAGCCCCAGCATTTT
CAWSTQGVQPQHF
>-|TRBJ2-3|TRBV5-6
TGTGCCAGCAGCTTGGGGTCTAACGCGGATACGCAGTATTTT
CASSLGSNADTQYF
>-|TRBJ1-2|TRBV2
TGTGCCCGCCCTAGGGGGGGACTCGACTATGGCTACACCTTC
CARPRGGLDYGYTF
>-|TRBJ1-5|TRBV4-2
TGTGCCAGCAGCCAAGACCTCTTTAATCAGCCCCAGCATTTT
CASSQDLFNQPQHF
>-|TRBJ2-2|TRBV7-9
TGTGCCAGCAGCTTAGCCCAGGGGAACACCGGGGAGCTGTTTTTT
CASSLAQGNTGELFF
>-|TRBJ2-2|TRBV4-3
TGCGCCAGCAGCCAGATGCGCAACACCGGGGAGCTGTTTTTT
CASSQMRNTGELFF
>-|TRBJ2-3|TRBV28
TGTGCCAGCACCCGAAAGTCAGGTTTCACAGATACGCAGTATTTT
CASTRKSGFTDTQYF
>-|TRBJ2-7|TRBV19
TGTGCCAGTAGTATCATACAGGGAGCCTACGAGCAGTACTTC
CASSIIQGAYEQYF
>TRBD1|TRBJ1-2|TRBV28
TGTGCCAGCAGGACAGGGAGAGAGGGCTACACCTTC
CASRTGREGYTF
>-|TRBJ1-2|TRBV7-2
TGTGCCAGCAGCTTAGACAGTGGAAACTATGGCTACACCTTC
CASSLDSGNYGYTF
>-|TRBJ1-6|TRBV27
TGTGCCAGCAGTCCCCTCGATTCACCCCTCCACTTT
CASSPLDSPLHF
>TRBD2|TRBJ2-2|TRBV6-1
TGTGCCAGCAGAGTCGGCGGGAGAGACACCGGGGAGCTGTTTTTT
CASRVGGRDTGELFF
>TRBD1|TRBJ1-5|TRBV28
TGTGCCAGCAGTTTCACAGGGGATCAGCCCCAGCATTTT
CASSFTGDQPQHF
>TRBD1|TRBJ2-2|TRBV5-1
TGCGCCAGCAGCCCGGACAGGGGTAACACCGGGGAGCTGTTTTTT
CASSPDRGNTGELFF
>TRBD1|TRBJ2-5|TRBV11-2
TGTGCCAGCAGCGTCCGGGACAGGGGGCAAGAGACCCAGTACTTC
CASSVRDRGQETQYF
>TRBD1|TRBJ2-5|TRBV7-7
TGTGCTAGCAGCTTAGTCGGGACAGACCAAGAGACCCAGTACTTC
CASSLVGTDQETQYF
>-|TRBJ2-2|TRBV19
TGTGCCAGTAGTATAGCAGCGGCCAGCGGGGAGCTGTTTTTT
CASSIAAASGELFF
>-|TRBJ2-1|TRBV9
TGTGCCAGCAGCACGACAGGTCAAATGGATGAGCAGTTCTTC
CASSTTGQMDEQFF
>-|TRBJ1-2|TRBV14
TGTGCCAGCAGCCAAGATAGGCAGGGCGGCGGCTACACCTTC
CASSQDRQGGGYTF
>-|TRBJ2-3|TRBV7-9
TGTGCCAGCAGCTACGGGATGAGCACAGATACGCAGTATTTT
CASSYGMSTDTQYF
>-|TRBJ1-5|TRBV30
TGTGCCTGGAGCCCGGGAAGAATCGGCAATCAGCCCCAGCATTTT
CAWSPGRIGNQPQHF
>-|TRBJ1-1|TRBV2
TGTGCCAGCAGTGAACAGCAGGGATTGACTGAAGCTTTCTTT
CASSEQQGLTEAFF
>-|TRBJ2-1|TRBV9
TGTGCCAGCAGCTCTCACGGGGGTAGCTCCTACAATGAGCAGTTCTTC
CASSSHGGSSYNEQFF
>TRBD1|TRBJ2-7|TRBV15
TGTGCCACCAGCAGAGAAGGGGGAACAGGGGCTTCCTACGAGCAGTACTTC
CATSREGGTGASYEQYF
>TRBD1|TRBJ2-7|TRBV18
TGTGCCAGCTCACCACCCGCGGAGACAGGGGGCGGCGAGCAGTACTTC
CASSPPAETGGGEQYF
>-|TRBJ2-7|TRBV28
TGTGCCAGCAGTTTTGCGGACTCCTACGAGCAGTACTTC
CASSFADSYEQYF
>TRBD1|TRBJ1-5|TRBV6-1
TGTGCCAGCAGTGGAGCAGGGGGATCGGGCAATCAGCCCCAGCATTTT
CASSGAGGSGNQPQHF
>-|TRBJ2-1|TRBV12-5
TGTGCTAGTGGTTTGGTAAAGGGGACAGAGCAGTTCTTC
CASGLVKGTEQFF
>-|TRBJ1-2|TRBV28
TGTGCCAGCACCCAGACAGAGAGCTATGGCTACACCTTC
CASTQTESYGYTF
>TRBD1|TRBJ1-1|TRBV11-2
TGTGCCAGCAGCTCTCGGACAGGGATGAACACTGAAGCTTTCTTT
CASSSRTGMNTEAFF
>TRBD1|TRBJ1-1|TRBV7-8
TGTGCCAGCAGCTTACAGGGGGCCACCGGAGCTTTCTTT
CASSLQGATGAFF
>-|TRBJ2-7|TRBV2
TGTGCCAGCAGCCTCCCCAGCTCCTACGAGCAGTACTTC
CASSLPSSYEQYF
>-|TRBJ1-4|TRBV30
TGTGCCTGGAGTGTAGGGGGATCGGGCGAAAAACTGTTTTTT
CAWSVGGSGEKLFF
>TRBD1|TRBJ2-7|TRBV19
TGTGCCAGTAGGGTACAGGGACAGAGCTCCTACGAGCAGTACTTC
CASRVQGQSSYEQYF